The 3 T cell receptor beta chains below all came from one sample that was sequenced in a study of blood T cells in healthy people across ages. A J-beta primer mix and a sample-barcoded 5' primer were used in a second PCR of about 7 to 12 cycles. TCRdb used MiXCR to reprocess the 5' RACE reads, holding one entry per CDR3 protein. Of about 1,600,000 distinct CDR3 sequences listed, around 39% were seen once; the top ten hold roughly 7.9%. Sequenced input: blood. The receptors stem from a woman younger than 35 in good health.

The chain uses TRBV5-1 and TRBJ1-2; TRBD1 is a possible D gene (5 bases). Germline CDR1 reads SGHRS; CDR2 reads YFSETQ. Trimming stripped 1 base from V and 3 bases from J, with 10 bases between. The CDR3 consists of 14 residues. CDR3: CASSLRDDHYGYTF. In nucleotides, the CDR3 is TGCGCCAGCAGCTTGAGGGACGACCACTATGGCTACACCTTC.

This rearrangement joins TRBV6-1 to TRBJ2-3; D is perhaps TRBD2 (6 bases). CDR3 length equals 16 residues. Trimming took off 6 bases at V and 0 bases at J, with 16 bases between the two ends. CDR1 MNHNS and CDR2 SASEGT come from the germline V gene. In DNA form, the CDR3 reads TGTGCCAGCAGGCATGGAGCTAGCGATAGCACAGATACGCAGTATTTT. Translated: CASRHGASDSTDTQYF.

This clonotype was detected only a few times. This sequence joins TRBV12-3 or TRBV12-4 and TRBJ1-6; D might be TRBD1 (5 bases). The CDR3 is 16 amino acids. V was trimmed by 3 bases and J by 4 bases, leaving 13 bases between them. The CDR3 loop reads CASSFGGRGYNSPLHF. CDR3 DNA: TGTGCCAGCAGTTTTGGGGGTCGGGGTTATAATTCACCCCTCCACTTT.